The rows below give T cell receptor beta chains drawn from one sample of a study of cytomegalovirus exposure and HLA in healthy donors. Here immunoSEQ multiplex PCR was the method, and the copy in TCRdb shows in-frame clones only, minus some. The repertoire holds approximately 150,000 clones, 75% to 85% seen once, with roughly 6.2% in the top ten. The sample taken for sequencing was PBMCs. The receptors stem from a woman aged 40 to 50 in good health and CMV-seropositive. CDR3s include the opening cysteine and the closing phenylalanine or tryptophan.

v_call cdr3_aa
TRBV6-1 CASKPRDGGPNEQFF
TRBV7-2 CASSLQGIHEQYF
TRBV6-1 CASSVRDTEAFF
TRBV7-9 CASTPSGRGLYNEQFF
TRBV28 CASSLFTEMNTEAFF
TRBV5-6 CASSVPGQWTSGANVLTF
TRBV4-2 CASSQVGKPYEQYF
TRBV10-3 CAISEGASGNTIYF
TRBV6-6 CASKRVGTEAFF
TRBV15 CATSRGLGDTGELFF
TRBV7-2 CASSSFPRDTQYF
TRBV18 CASSPRLAGVTGELFF
TRBV5-1 CASSFQEGTDTQYF
TRBV6-6 CASSLGQGLANYGYTF